The rows below give T cell receptor beta chains drawn from one sample of a study of blood T cell repertoires in COVID-19. Some clones are missing from TCRdb's copy, which holds only in-frame ones; the method was immunoSEQ multiplex PCR. The data contain a few hundred thousand clones, around 87% of them singletons. Sequences were obtained from peripheral blood. The receptors shown here come from a human donor in a cohort sampled during active COVID-19. The CDR3 runs from the conserved cysteine through the conserved F or W. The order of the fields is CDR3 protein, CDR3 DNA, D gene, clone size, V gene, J gene. D genes are given only for firm matches. Clone size appears in some rows only: once, few, many, or a class for an expanded clone.

CDR3aa: CASSEALGQGNEKLFF
CDR3nt: TGTGCCAGCAGTGAAGCGCTGGGACAGGGAAATGAAAAACTGTTTTTT
d_gene: TRBD1
abundance: -
v_gene: TRBV6-1
j_gene: TRBJ1-4

CDR3aa: CASRKGTDPNYGYTF
CDR3nt: TGTGCCAGCAGGAAGGGGACAGACCCTAACTATGGCTACACCTTC
d_gene: TRBD1
abundance: -
v_gene: TRBV6-5
j_gene: TRBJ1-2

CDR3aa: CASSLGGNAGADTQYF
CDR3nt: TGCGCCAGCAGCTTGGGCGGGAATGCCGGGGCAGATACGCAGTATTTT
d_gene: -
abundance: once
v_gene: TRBV5-1
j_gene: TRBJ2-3

CDR3aa: CSASVLGASSYEQYF
CDR3nt: TGCAGTGCTAGTGTGTTAGGGGCTTCCTCCTACGAGCAGTACTTC
d_gene: -
abundance: -
v_gene: TRBV20-1
j_gene: TRBJ2-7

CDR3aa: CASSPTGQGTYGYTF
CDR3nt: TGCGCCAGCAGCCCCACAGGACAGGGGACTTATGGCTACACCTTC
d_gene: TRBD1
abundance: -
v_gene: TRBV5-1
j_gene: TRBJ1-2

CDR3aa: CASSLTSGKDNEQFF
CDR3nt: TGTGCCAGCAGCCTGACTAGCGGGAAGGACAATGAGCAGTTCTTC
d_gene: TRBD2
abundance: -
v_gene: TRBV4-2
j_gene: TRBJ2-1

CDR3aa: CASSMGSISGNTIYF
CDR3nt: TGTGCCAGTAGTATGGGCAGTATCTCTGGAAACACCATATATTTT
d_gene: -
abundance: few
v_gene: TRBV19
j_gene: TRBJ1-3

CDR3aa: CASSLDPTGDYEQYF
CDR3nt: TGTGCCAGCAGCCTAGACCCCACAGGGGACTACGAGCAGTACTTC
d_gene: TRBD1
abundance: few
v_gene: TRBV3-1/TRBV3-2
j_gene: TRBJ2-7

CDR3aa: CASSQDGSSLSYNEQFF
CDR3nt: TGTGCCAGCAGCCAAGATGGATCTAGCTTGTCCTACAATGAGCAGTTCTTC
d_gene: -
abundance: -
v_gene: TRBV3-1/TRBV3-2
j_gene: TRBJ2-1

CDR3aa: CATSGGAGYYNEQFF
CDR3nt: TGTGCCACCTCCGGGGGTGCGGGTTACTACAATGAGCAGTTCTTC
d_gene: -
abundance: -
v_gene: TRBV6-6
j_gene: TRBJ2-1

CDR3aa: CASSTDSQPGYGYTF
CDR3nt: TGTGCCAGTAGTACGGACAGTCAGCCGGGATATGGCTACACCTTC
d_gene: -
abundance: -
v_gene: TRBV19
j_gene: TRBJ1-2

CDR3aa: CASSEETGGNQPQHF
CDR3nt: TGTGCCAGCAGTGAAGAGACAGGGGGCAATCAGCCCCAGCATTTT
d_gene: TRBD1
abundance: -
v_gene: TRBV2
j_gene: TRBJ1-5

CDR3aa: CASTPAGNTEAFF
CDR3nt: TGTGCCAGCACCCCTGCGGGAAACACTGAAGCTTTCTTT
d_gene: -
abundance: once
v_gene: TRBV28
j_gene: TRBJ1-1

CDR3aa: CASSNRASSYNSPLHF
CDR3nt: TGTGCCAGCAGTAACAGGGCAAGCTCCTATAATTCACCCCTCCACTTT
d_gene: -
abundance: -
v_gene: TRBV2
j_gene: TRBJ1-6

CDR3aa: CASSLRGPTGGHSPLHF
CDR3nt: TGTGCCAGCAGCTTAAGGGGACCCACAGGGGGCCATTCACCCCTCCACTTT
d_gene: TRBD1
abundance: -
v_gene: TRBV7-2
j_gene: TRBJ1-6

CDR3aa: CASSVGSGMDQPQHF
CDR3nt: TGTGCCAGCAGCGTAGGATCGGGGATGGATCAGCCCCAGCATTTT
d_gene: -
abundance: -
v_gene: TRBV9
j_gene: TRBJ1-5

CDR3aa: CASSLAGTRTTYEQYF
CDR3nt: TGTGCCAGCAGCTTGGCCGGGACTAGAACCACCTACGAGCAGTACTTC
d_gene: TRBD2
abundance: -
v_gene: TRBV5-6
j_gene: TRBJ2-7

CDR3aa: CASSGRRTGRPYEQYF
CDR3nt: TGTGCCAGCAGCGGACGAAGGACAGGCCGACCCTACGAGCAGTACTTC
d_gene: TRBD1
abundance: -
v_gene: TRBV4-2
j_gene: TRBJ2-7

CDR3aa: CASSLWLQGNSGYTF
CDR3nt: TGTGCCAGCAGTTTATGGCTACAGGGGAATTCTGGCTACACCTTC
d_gene: TRBD1
abundance: -
v_gene: TRBV28
j_gene: TRBJ1-2

CDR3aa: CASSYYAGLYEQYF
CDR3nt: TGTGCCAGCAGTTACTACGCGGGACTTTACGAGCAGTACTTC
d_gene: -
abundance: once
v_gene: TRBV6-6
j_gene: TRBJ2-7

CDR3aa: CASSVASSALSREETQYF
CDR3nt: TGTGCCAGCAGCGTAGCTTCAAGCGCACTATCCAGAGAGGAGACCCAGTACTTC
d_gene: -
abundance: -
v_gene: TRBV9
j_gene: TRBJ2-5

CDR3aa: CATSRGLGGFDTDTQYF
CDR3nt: TGTGCCACCAGCAGAGGTTTGGGGGGGTTTGACACAGATACGCAGTATTTT
d_gene: TRBD2
abundance: -
v_gene: TRBV15
j_gene: TRBJ2-3

CDR3aa: CASSQEPQGQETQYF
CDR3nt: TGTGCCAGCAGCCAAGAGCCTCAGGGGCAAGAGACCCAGTACTTC
d_gene: -
abundance: -
v_gene: TRBV4-2
j_gene: TRBJ2-5

CDR3aa: CASTRGGVRTGELFF
CDR3nt: TGTGCCAGCACGCGCGGGGGGGTGAGAACCGGGGAGCTGTTTTTT
d_gene: TRBD2
abundance: -
v_gene: TRBV7-2
j_gene: TRBJ2-2

CDR3aa: CASSSRQGRTDTQYF
CDR3nt: TGTGCCAGCAGTTCTCGACAGGGCCGCACAGATACGCAGTATTTT
d_gene: TRBD1
abundance: -
v_gene: TRBV6-5
j_gene: TRBJ2-3

CDR3aa: CASVRDRNSPLHF
CDR3nt: TGTGCCAGCGTCCGGGACAGAAATTCACCCCTCCACTTT
d_gene: TRBD1
abundance: -
v_gene: TRBV2
j_gene: TRBJ1-6

CDR3aa: CASSLGLIEQFF
CDR3nt: TGTGCCAGCAGCTTAGGGCTTATTGAGCAGTTCTTC
d_gene: -
abundance: once
v_gene: TRBV11-2
j_gene: TRBJ2-1

CDR3aa: CASSVGFGEKLFF
CDR3nt: TGTGCCAGCAGTGTCGGGTTTGGTGAAAAACTGTTTTTT
d_gene: -
abundance: -
v_gene: TRBV2
j_gene: TRBJ1-4

CDR3aa: CASSDKLADYTGELFF
CDR3nt: TGCGCCAGCAGCGACAAACTAGCGGATTACACCGGGGAGCTGTTTTTT
d_gene: TRBD2
abundance: few
v_gene: TRBV4-1
j_gene: TRBJ2-2

CDR3aa: CASSRGDTIYF
CDR3nt: TGTGCCAGCAGCCGCGGGGACACCATATATTTT
d_gene: -
abundance: -
v_gene: TRBV6-5
j_gene: TRBJ1-3

CDR3aa: CASKQNTGELFF
CDR3nt: TGTGCCAGTAAGCAGAACACCGGGGAGCTGTTTTTT
d_gene: -
abundance: -
v_gene: TRBV19
j_gene: TRBJ2-2

CDR3aa: CASSETRGGNQPQHF
CDR3nt: TGCGCCAGCAGTGAAACTCGGGGGGGGAATCAGCCCCAGCATTTT
d_gene: -
abundance: once
v_gene: TRBV10-1
j_gene: TRBJ1-5

CDR3aa: CASSAGDRLNEKLFF
CDR3nt: TGTGCCAGCAGCGCCGGGGACAGGTTAAATGAAAAACTGTTTTTT
d_gene: TRBD1
abundance: -
v_gene: TRBV7-9
j_gene: TRBJ1-4

CDR3aa: CASSLGGSEQETQYF
CDR3nt: TGTGCCAGCAGCTTAGGAGGATCGGAACAAGAGACCCAGTACTTC
d_gene: -
abundance: -
v_gene: TRBV7-7
j_gene: TRBJ2-5

CDR3aa: CASSPGGMSTDTQYF
CDR3nt: TGTGCCAGCAGCCCTGGGGGCATGAGCACAGATACGCAGTATTTT
d_gene: -
abundance: -
v_gene: TRBV2
j_gene: TRBJ2-3

CDR3aa: CASSWDRGHTDTQYF
CDR3nt: TGTGCCAGCAGCTGGGACAGGGGACACACAGATACGCAGTATTTT
d_gene: TRBD1
abundance: few
v_gene: TRBV5-4
j_gene: TRBJ2-3

CDR3aa: CASSLDREETQYF
CDR3nt: TGCGCCAGCAGCTTGGACAGGGAGGAGACCCAGTACTTC
d_gene: -
abundance: -
v_gene: TRBV5-1
j_gene: TRBJ2-5

CDR3aa: CASSVDEGGTEAFF
CDR3nt: TGTGCCAGCAGCGTAGATGAAGGGGGCACTGAAGCTTTCTTT
d_gene: -
abundance: -
v_gene: TRBV9
j_gene: TRBJ1-1

CDR3aa: CASSNKHEQFF
CDR3nt: TGTGCCAGTAGTAACAAACACGAGCAGTTCTTC
d_gene: -
abundance: -
v_gene: TRBV19
j_gene: TRBJ2-1

CDR3aa: CASSLGTSGRGEQFF
CDR3nt: TGTGCCAGCAGCTTAGGGACTAGCGGGAGAGGTGAGCAGTTCTTC
d_gene: TRBD2
abundance: -
v_gene: TRBV11-3
j_gene: TRBJ2-1

CDR3aa: CASTERCGGRFSNEQFF
CDR3nt: TGTGCCAGCACCGAGAGGTGTGGCGGGAGGTTTAGCAATGAGCAGTTCTTC
d_gene: -
abundance: -
v_gene: TRBV21-1
j_gene: TRBJ2-1

CDR3aa: CASSMGLSYAQYF
CDR3nt: TGTGCCAGTAGTATGGGACTCTCTTACGCGCAGTACTTC
d_gene: -
abundance: -
v_gene: TRBV19
j_gene: TRBJ2-7